This passage covers 18 T cell receptor beta chains from one sample sequenced in a study of blood T cells in healthy people across ages. Together with a sample-barcoded 5' primer, a J-beta primer mix was included in a second PCR lasting about 7 to 11 cycles. TCRdb re-analysed the 5' RACE reads in MiXCR, keeping a single row per CDR3 protein. The sample consists of 2 million or so distinct CDR3 sequences, about 50% of them appearing once. The material sequenced was blood. The receptors stem from a woman in her thirties or forties in good health.

The chain links TRBV29-1 to TRBJ2-1, with 13 positions matching TRBD2. The CDR3 consists of 15 residues. Germline V gene lookup returns CDR1 SQVTM and CDR2 ANQGSEA. The V segment lost 8 bases and the J segment 9 bases; nucleotides outside the gene matches: 13. The CDR3 nucleotides read TGCAGCCACTCCGGGACTAGCGGGACCCTCAGTGAGCAGTTCTTC. It translates to CSHSGTSGTLSEQFF.

A few counts support this clonotype. The V call is TRBV25-1, the J call TRBJ2-7; 9 bases fit TRBD1. The germline V gene has CDR1 MGHDK and CDR2 SYGVNS. J was trimmed by 12 bases and V by 7 bases; bases with no gene match: 13. The CDR3 consists of 13 residues. The CDR3 is CASTPGQGPPWYF. In nucleotides, the CDR3 is TGTGCCAGCACACCGGGACAGGGCCCCCCGTGGTACTTC.

Worth noting for this clonotype: Sequence at one end of the junction differs from germline and may be a read error. The chain employs TRBV4-1 and TRBJ2-7, with TRBD2 matching 11 bases. The germline gives CDR1 MGHRA, CDR2 YSYEKL. CDR3 size: 18 residues. As DNA, the CDR3 is TGCGCCGGCAGCCTTCGGACTAGCGGGTTCAGCTTCGTCGACGAGCAGTACTTC. Its translation is CAGSLRTSGFSFVDEQYF.

The chain has TRBV7-3 and TRBJ2-1; 8 bases are a match to TRBD2. The CDR3 sequence is 16 residues long. V was clipped by 3 bases and J by 2 bases; unmatched bases: 6. Germline V gene data show CDR1 as SGHTA and CDR2 as FQGTGA. The CDR3 protein is CASSLRGGPTYNEQFF. In DNA, the CDR3 is TGTGCCAGCAGCTTGCGCGGGGGGCCCACCTACAATGAGCAGTTCTTC.

J is TRBJ2-7 and V is TRBV6-5; TRBD2 matches 11 bases. TRBJ2-4 explains the end of the DNA better; the J call may be wrong. The germline CDR1 and CDR2 sequences are MNHEY and SVGAGI. The CDR3 runs 14 residues. CDR3 coding DNA: TGTGCCAGCAGTTCTAGCGGGGGGAGAAACATTCAGTACTTC. Its translation is CASSSSGGRNIQYF.

This clonotype was found a few times. The rearrangement links TRBV5-1 to TRBJ2-1, with D possibly TRBD1 on 6 matching bases. Trimming shortened V by 4 bases and J by 7 bases, and 12 bases separated the two germline ends. CDR1 and CDR2 (germline): SGHRS, YFSETQ. The CDR3 contains 13 residues. The CDR3 protein is CASSTYTGNEQFF. The CDR3 region has the DNA TGCGCCAGCAGCACCTACACAGGGAATGAGCAGTTCTTC.

About this clonotype: Germline is not matched at one junction end, which may reflect a read error. The chain employs TRBV20-1 and TRBJ1-6, with D unresolved. Germline V gene lookup returns CDR1 DFQATT and CDR2 SNEGSKA (reference sequence). The CDR3 spans 15 residues. Here the CDR3 DNA reads TGCAGTGCTAGATCCGAGAGCTCCGATAATTCACCCCTCCACTTT. Translating gives CSARSESSDNSPLHF.

This clonotype was counted a few times. The CDR3 region is CSVTGLQGNSPLHF. The CDR3 DNA is TGCAGTGTCACCGGATTGCAGGGGAATTCACCCCTCCACTTT. The chain recombines TRBV20-1 with TRBJ1-6; a possible D gene is TRBD1 (6 bases). The CDR3 runs to 14 residues. The V gene lost 7 bases and the J gene lost 7 bases, with 17 bases spanning the gap. Germline CDR1 DFQATT, CDR2 SNEGSKA (reference sequence).

This chain joins TRBV5-1 and TRBJ2-7; 8 bases fit TRBD1. The CDR3 covers 15 residues. Germline loops: CDR1 SGHRS, CDR2 YFSETQ. With 4 bases clipped from V and 2 bases from J, the junction kept 8 bases outside the gene matches. CDR3 sequence reads: CASSLRDRTTYEQYF. The CDR3 DNA reads as TGCGCCAGCAGCCTCCGGGACAGGACAACCTACGAGCAGTACTTC.

This rearrangement joins TRBV3-1 to TRBJ2-3; TRBD2 agrees at 12 bases. This CDR3 has 17 amino acids. Losses at the gene ends were 4 bases for V and 5 bases for J; bases not matched to a gene: 10. CDR1 and CDR2 from the germline V gene are LGHDT and YNNKEL (reference sequence). CDR3 loop: CASSPVPSGGAEDTQYF. Here the CDR3 DNA reads TGTGCCAGCAGCCCCGTACCTAGCGGGGGGGCCGAAGATACGCAGTATTTT.

V gene TRBV7-2 combines with J gene TRBJ2-4, with D possibly matching TRBD2 (6 bases). The CDR3 is made up of 16 amino acids. CDR1 and CDR2 (germline): SGHTA, FQGNSA. V shed 4 bases and J shed 3 bases, with 16 bases lying between them. The CDR3 sequence: CASSSGPGRGKNIQYF. As DNA, the CDR3 is TGTGCCAGCAGCTCCGGTCCCGGGAGAGGCAAAAACATTCAGTACTTC.

This clonotype was observed a handful of times. The V and J genes are TRBV27 and TRBJ2-7; D not certain. The V gene lost 2 bases and the J gene lost 1 base, with 6 bases spanning the gap. The CDR3 loop spans 13 amino acids. In germline, CDR1 is MNHEY, CDR2 SMNVEV (reference sequence). CDR3 DNA sequence: TGTGCCAGCAGTTTAGGCAAGTCCTACGAGCAGTACTTC. It translates to CASSLGKSYEQYF.

The rearrangement joins TRBV27 to TRBJ1-1; D unresolved. V lost 8 bases and J lost 4, with 11 bases in between. The CDR3 runs to 12 residues. Per germline, CDR1 MNHEY and CDR2 SMNVEV (reference sequence). This chain's CDR3 is CASGALPTEAFF. The CDR3 DNA sequence: TGTGCCAGCGGCGCATTACCCACTGAAGCTTTCTTT.

The chain couples TRBV4-3 to TRBJ2-1, with 11 bases aligning to TRBD2. CDR1 is LGHNA and CDR2 is YSLEER in the germline V gene. The CDR3 totals 16 residues. V lost 3 bases and J lost 4; bases outside the gene matches: 5. The CDR3 region is CASSQVAGGQYNEQFF. CDR3 in DNA: TGCGCCAGCAGCCAGGTAGCGGGGGGGCAGTACAATGAGCAGTTCTTC.

This clonotype was found a few times. The rearrangement joins TRBV6-1 to TRBJ2-1, with a weak D call TRBD2 (5 bases). The CDR3 has 17 residues. Germline V gene lookup returns CDR1 MNHNS and CDR2 SASEGT. V was trimmed by 0 bases and J by 8 bases, leaving 20 bases between them. This CDR3 is CASSEARGGLGFYEQFF. CDR3 nucleotides: TGTGCCAGCAGTGAAGCGCGAGGAGGCCTAGGTTTTTATGAGCAGTTCTTC.

The chain combines TRBV7-9 with TRBJ2-5; tentative D call: TRBD1 (5 bases). Trimming left V 3 bases short and J 2 bases short, with 13 bases between. Germline-derived CDR1 and CDR2 are SEHNR and FQNEAQ (reference sequence). The CDR3 covers 15 residues. The CDR3 nucleotides are TGTGCCAGCAGCTTGCCCAGGGCCGGTCAAGAGACCCAGTACTTC. Protein sequence: CASSLPRAGQETQYF.

The rearrangement links TRBV10-3 to TRBJ2-3; D remains unclear. The CDR3 loop spans 13 amino acids. Germline V CDR1 and CDR2: ENHRY, SYGVKD. V lost 7 bases, J lost 2 bases, and 10 bases lay in between. CDR3 loop: CAIKAGNTDTQYF. DNA for the CDR3: TGTGCCATCAAGGCCGGTAACACAGATACGCAGTATTTT.

This clonotype was detected a few times. The chain's CDR3 is CATSPESLTRGGETQYF. In DNA form, the CDR3 reads TGTGCCACCAGTCCCGAATCCTTGACACGAGGAGGGGAGACCCAGTACTTC. The chain combines TRBV15 with TRBJ2-5; D is possibly TRBD2 (6 bases). V lost 6 bases and J lost 5, with 25 bases in between. This CDR3 has 17 residues. CDR1 and CDR2 (germline): LNHNV, YYDKDF (reference sequence).